A single sample gave rise to the 30 T cell receptor beta chains below, sequenced in a study of CD8 T cells in Susac syndrome. Random hexamers were used to reverse transcribe the RNA input (about 0.5 to 1 ug). TCRdb re-called the immunoSEQ multiplex PCR reads through MiXCR, storing one row per CDR3 protein. The profile shows about 190,000 distinct CDR3 sequences, 90% to 97% of them singletons. Sequenced material: CD4+ T cells from PBMCs. Source of these receptors: a human donor with Susac syndrome.

The gene calls are TRBV30 and TRBJ1-1; D is perhaps TRBD1 (6 bases). This CDR3 region has 12 residues. V shed 5 bases and J shed 1 base, with 8 bases lying between them. Germline loops: CDR1 GTSNPN, CDR2 SVGIG (reference sequence). The CDR3 DNA reads as TGTGCCTGGGGACAGCGGAACACTGAAGCTTTCTTT. Amino acids: CAWGQRNTEAFF. The variable domain in full, with the rest retrieved from reference TRBV30 and TRBJ1-1, is SQTIHQWPATLVQPVGSPLSLECTVEGTSNPNLYWYRQAAGRGLQLLFYSVGIGQISSEVPQNLSASRPQDRQFILSSKKLLLSDSGFYLCAWGQRNTEAFFGQGTRLTVV.

This clonotype was found once. V usage is TRBV3-1 and J usage is TRBJ1-6; D gene uncertain. Germline loops: CDR1 LGHDT, CDR2 YNNKEL (reference sequence). This CDR3 region has 12 residues. V was shortened by 5 bases and J by 9 bases, with 8 bases between the two germline ends. This CDR3 reads CASSGEASPLHF. In DNA, the CDR3 is TGTGCCAGCAGCGGCGAGGCTTCACCCCTCCACTTT.

The chain combines TRBV5-6 with TRBJ2-7, with D unclear. This CDR3 has 15 residues. The germline V and J ends were trimmed by 5 bases and 5 bases, with 20 bases remaining between them. Germline lookup yields CDR1 SGHDT and CDR2 YYEEEE. Written as DNA, the CDR3 is TGTGCCAGCAGATTCTCCGGGTCCACATTAGACGAGCAGTACTTC. It is translated as CASRFSGSTLDEQYF.

V usage is TRBV19 and J usage is TRBJ2-5; D is undetermined. Germline V lookup: CDR1 LNHDA, CDR2 SQIVND (reference sequence). There are 14 residues in the CDR3. Trimming removed 8 bases at V and 2 bases at J, with 15 bases between. The CDR3 here is CASSNPVRQETQYF. The DNA for the CDR3 is TGTGCCAGTTCAAACCCGGTGCGACAAGAGACCCAGTACTTC.

The J gene is TRBJ2-5, the V gene TRBV3-1; perhaps TRBD2 as D (5 bases). Germline V gives CDR1 LGHDT, CDR2 YNNKEL (reference sequence). The CDR3 extends over 14 amino acids. V lost 2 bases, J lost 1 base, and 8 bases lay in between. The CDR3 region is CASSQRLIQETQYF. DNA of the CDR3: TGTGCCAGCAGCCAACGACTAATCCAAGAGACCCAGTACTTC.

The V gene is TRBV4-2, the J gene TRBJ2-7; 7 bases align to TRBD1. The CDR3 length is 15 residues. V was pared by 4 bases and J by 1 base, with 7 bases of the junction left unmatched. Germline V lookup: CDR1 LGHNA, CDR2 YNFKEQ. DNA for the CDR3: TGTGCCAGCAGCCGAGAACGGACAGGTTCCTACGAGCAGTACTTC. It specifies CASSRERTGSYEQYF.

The chain couples TRBV19 to TRBJ1-6; D unclear. The CDR3 length is 13 residues. Germline CDR1 reads LNHDA; CDR2 reads SQIVND (reference sequence). V shed 5 bases and J shed 5 bases, with 7 bases lying between them. The DNA of the CDR3 is TGTGCCAGTAGTTTTGAGGATAATTCACCCCTCCACTTT. Residues: CASSFEDNSPLHF. Full variable domain (outside the CDR3, taken from reference TRBV19 and TRBJ1-6): DGGITQSPKYLFRKEGQNVTLSCEQNLNHDAMYWYRQDPGQGLRLIYYSQIVNDFQKGDIAEGYSVSREKKESFPLTVTSAQKNPTAFYLCASSFEDNSPLHFGNGTRLTVT.

The chain has TRBV29-1 and TRBJ1-1; 9 bases line up with TRBD1. The CDR3 length is 14 residues. The germline V gene has CDR1 SQVTM and CDR2 ANQGSEA. The CDR3 coding sequence is TGCAGTGTACAGGGGGCTGTTATGAACACTGAAGCTTTCTTT. Translated, it gives CSVQGAVMNTEAFF. Using reference TRBV29-1 and TRBJ1-1 for the parts outside the CDR3, the full variable domain is SAVISQKPSRDICQRGTSLTIQCQVDSQVTMMFWYRQQPGQSLTLIATANQGSEATYESGFVIDKFPISRPNLTFSTLTVSNMSPEDSSIYLCSVQGAVMNTEAFFGQGTRLTVV.

V gene TRBV4-3 combines with J gene TRBJ2-2; D not certain. Germline V CDR1 and CDR2: LGHNA, YSLEER. Trimming removed 1 base at V and 5 bases at J, with 5 bases between. This CDR3 comprises 13 residues. CDR3 protein: CASSQARTGELFF. CDR3 nucleotides: TGCGCCAGCAGCCAAGCTAGGACCGGGGAGCTGTTTTTT.

The chain is built from TRBV19 and TRBJ1-2; 8 positions agree with TRBD1. The CDR3 runs to 13 residues. The germline V gene encodes CDR1 LNHDA and CDR2 SQIVND (reference sequence). Trimming at V came to 4 bases and at J to 7 bases, leaving 5 bases not matched to a gene. The CDR3 DNA sequence: TGTGCCAGTAGTAAACAGGGGGTTGTTGGCTACACCTTC. It codes for CASSKQGVVGYTF. Supplemented by reference TRBV19 and TRBJ1-2, the full variable domain reads DGGITQSPKYLFRKEGQNVTLSCEQNLNHDAMYWYRQDPGQGLRLIYYSQIVNDFQKGDIAEGYSVSREKKESFPLTVTSAQKNPTAFYLCASSKQGVVGYTFGSGTRLTVV.

This clonotype was counted a single time. The CDR3 DNA is TGTGCCTGGAGTGTACGCCAACTAGCGGGGGGGCCGGGGAACATTCAGTACTTC. It encodes CAWSVRQLAGGPGNIQYF. V gene TRBV30 combines with J gene TRBJ2-4; 13 nucleotides agree with TRBD2. The V gene's germline CDR1 is GTSNPN and CDR2 SVGIG (reference sequence). V shed 0 bases, J shed 7 bases, and the junction held 12 bases outside the gene matches. The CDR3 loop spans 18 amino acids.

Here the CDR3 DNA reads TGTGCCAGCAGCTTATTTGCGTCAGACACTGAAGCTTTCTTT. This encodes CASSLFASDTEAFF. The gene calls are TRBV7-3 and TRBJ1-1; no clear D gene. V was pared by 2 bases and J by 3 bases, with 10 bases between. Germline CDR1 reads SGHTA; CDR2 reads FQGTGA. The CDR3 is 14 amino acids.

This clonotype was counted a single time. This chain links TRBV5-1 with TRBJ2-1; tentatively, D is TRBD2 (7 bases). This CDR3 has 15 amino acids. Germline V gene sequence: CDR1 SGHRS, CDR2 YFSETQ. Trimming cost V 0 bases and J 7 bases, with 14 bases left between them. This CDR3 is CASSLGGGARNEQFF. The CDR3 DNA is TGCGCCAGCAGCTTGGGTGGGGGGGCCCGAAATGAGCAGTTCTTC.

J is TRBJ1-2 and V is TRBV20-1; no clear D gene. Trimming left V 4 bases short and J 5 bases short, with 14 bases between. The V gene's germline CDR1 is DFQATT and CDR2 SNEGSKA (reference sequence). There are 13 residues in the CDR3. CDR3 DNA sequence: TGCAGTGCTACCCCGAACCAAGATTATGGCTACACCTTC. Its translation: CSATPNQDYGYTF.

The chain recombines TRBV20-1 with TRBJ1-1; possible D gene TRBD1, 5 bases. CDR1 is DFQATT, CDR2 SNEGSKA, per germline (reference sequence). V gave up 5 bases and J gave up 5 bases, with 12 bases separating them. The CDR3 covers 12 residues. The CDR3 spells CSAAQGGTEAFF. The CDR3 DNA reads TGCAGTGCTGCTCAGGGCGGGACTGAAGCTTTCTTT.

The CDR3 here is CASSVTRTYEQYF. CDR3 DNA sequence: TGTGCCAGCAGCGTAACCAGGACCTACGAGCAGTACTTC. V is TRBV7-2 and J is TRBJ2-7; no clear D. There are 13 residues in the CDR3. In germline, CDR1 is SGHTA, CDR2 FQGNSA. Trimming stripped 5 bases from V and 2 bases from J, with 10 bases between.

The chain couples TRBV30 to TRBJ2-4; D perhaps matches TRBD1 (5 bases). V lost 2 bases to trimming and J lost 7 bases, with 12 bases between them. This CDR3 is built from 13 residues. CDR1 and CDR2 from the germline V gene are GTSNPN and SVGIG (reference sequence). The CDR3: CAWSPSWGNIQYF. CDR3 coding DNA: TGTGCCTGGAGTCCCTCATGGGGCAACATTCAGTACTTC.

CDR3 sequence reads: CSAREYIQETQYF. CDR3 sequence (DNA): TGCAGTGCTAGAGAGTACATACAAGAGACCCAGTACTTC. The J gene is TRBJ2-5, the V gene TRBV20-1, with D hard to call. The CDR3 has 13 amino acids. Looked up from germline, CDR1 is DFQATT and CDR2 is SNEGSKA (reference sequence). V was clipped by 0 bases and J by 2 bases, with 7 bases between them.

The chain is built from TRBV19 and TRBJ2-3, with D unclear. The V end was cut by 3 bases, the J end by 7 bases, with 11 bases between. The CDR3 totals 13 residues. Germline-derived CDR1 and CDR2 are LNHDA and SQIVND (reference sequence). This CDR3 reads CASSMGPPNTQYF. In DNA form, the CDR3 reads TGTGCCAGTAGTATGGGCCCGCCCAATACGCAGTATTTT.

The chain recombines TRBV5-1 with TRBJ1-2; no clear D. The germline gives CDR1 SGHRS, CDR2 YFSETQ. This CDR3 region has 15 residues. The V and J ends lost 2 bases and 6 bases respectively, with 17 bases between them. DNA for the CDR3: TGCGCCAGCAGCTTACTACAGAGTCGACTTAATGGCTACACCTTC. Translated, it gives CASSLLQSRLNGYTF. Combining the CDR3 with reference TRBV5-1 and TRBJ1-2 gives the whole variable domain KAGVTQTPRYLIKTRGQQVTLSCSPISGHRSVSWYQQTPGQGLQFLFEYFSETQRNKGNFPGRFSGRQFSNSRSEMNVSTLELGDSALYLCASSLLQSRLNGYTFGSGTRLTVV.

The CDR3 reads CASSPWGRGVYEQYF. In DNA form, the CDR3 reads TGTGCCAGCAGCCCCTGGGGACGCGGGGTATACGAGCAGTACTTC. The chain uses TRBV9 and TRBJ2-7, with D perhaps TRBD2 (6 bases). The V end was cut by 4 bases, the J end by 4 bases, with 18 bases between. Germline assignment: CDR1 SGDLS and CDR2 YYNGEE. CDR3 length: 15 amino acids.

The V call is TRBV5-5, the J call TRBJ2-7; D remains ambiguous. Germline V CDR1 and CDR2: SGHKS, YYEKEE (reference sequence). Trimming stripped 4 bases from V and 0 bases from J, with 14 bases between. The CDR3 covers 15 residues. The CDR3 nucleotides read TGTGCCAGCAGCCAAGGCCTCCTAAGCTCCTACGAGCAGTACTTC. This sequence encodes CASSQGLLSSYEQYF.

The chain recombines TRBV4-1 with TRBJ2-7, with TRBD1 matching 7 bases. V lost 1 base, J lost 6 bases, and 12 bases stayed unmatched. The CDR3 spans 16 residues. The germline V gene has CDR1 MGHRA and CDR2 YSYEKL. The CDR3 here is CASSQGSTQGVGEQYF. The CDR3 DNA sequence: TGCGCCAGCAGCCAAGGGAGTACTCAGGGGGTCGGCGAGCAGTACTTC.

The genes are TRBV30 and TRBJ2-5, with D unclear. The CDR3 has 11 amino acids. V gave up 1 base and J gave up 5 bases, with 5 bases separating them. The germline V gene has CDR1 GTSNPN and CDR2 SVGIG (reference sequence). DNA of the CDR3: TGTGCCTGGAGTGACCGGGAGACCCAGTACTTC. As protein: CAWSDRETQYF.

The V and J genes are TRBV30 and TRBJ1-4, with 10 bases that match TRBD1. The ends lost 8 bases at V and 6 bases at J; junction bases unmatched: 6. This CDR3 has 13 amino acids. In germline, CDR1 is GTSNPN, CDR2 SVGIG (reference sequence). As DNA, the CDR3 is TGTGCCGGAGCGGGACAGGGGTATGAAAAACTGTTTTTT. Amino acids: CAGAGQGYEKLFF.

The chain employs TRBV7-2 and TRBJ2-1; D not resolved. The CDR3 runs 15 residues. V was clipped by 1 base and J by 4 bases, with 11 bases between them. Germline V lookup: CDR1 SGHTA, CDR2 FQGNSA. The CDR3 is CASSLDAPSYNEQFF. The CDR3 DNA reads as TGTGCCAGCAGCTTAGATGCTCCTTCGTACAATGAGCAGTTCTTC.

This clonotype was recorded only once. The V call is TRBV12-3 or TRBV12-4, the J call TRBJ1-5, with 7 bases aligning to TRBD1. The CDR3 length is 15 residues. The J segment lost 2 bases and the V segment lost 4 bases, leaving 5 bases of the junction unmatched. CDR3 DNA sequence: TGTGCCAGCAGTTCTCGACAGGGTGGCAATCAGCCCCAGCATTTT. As protein: CASSSRQGGNQPQHF.

This rearrangement joins TRBV3-1 to TRBJ2-1, with no clear D. Trimming pared 6 bases from V and 0 bases from J, leaving 12 bases between. Germline CDR1 and CDR2: LGHDT and YNNKEL (reference sequence). The CDR3 loop spans 15 amino acids. The CDR3 nucleotides read TGTGCCAGCAGTGACGACACCCCCTCCTACAATGAGCAGTTCTTC. This encodes CASSDDTPSYNEQFF.

This chain connects TRBV24-1 to TRBJ2-5, with TRBD1 matching 9 bases. Germline V gene lookup returns CDR1 KGHDR and CDR2 SFDVKD. V was clipped by 3 bases and J by 5 bases; unmatched bases: 6. This CDR3 spans 15 amino acids. The DNA of the CDR3 is TGTGCCACCAGTGATCGGACAGGGGATAGGGAGACCCAGTACTTC. Its translation: CATSDRTGDRETQYF.

This chain uses TRBV10-3 with TRBJ1-5; no clear D. Germline loops: CDR1 ENHRY, CDR2 SYGVKD. Trimming stripped 3 bases from V and 1 base from J, with 1 base between. This CDR3 comprises 12 residues. The CDR3 DNA reads TGTGCCATCAGTGACAGCAATCAGCCCCAGCATTTT. The encoded protein is CAISDSNQPQHF.